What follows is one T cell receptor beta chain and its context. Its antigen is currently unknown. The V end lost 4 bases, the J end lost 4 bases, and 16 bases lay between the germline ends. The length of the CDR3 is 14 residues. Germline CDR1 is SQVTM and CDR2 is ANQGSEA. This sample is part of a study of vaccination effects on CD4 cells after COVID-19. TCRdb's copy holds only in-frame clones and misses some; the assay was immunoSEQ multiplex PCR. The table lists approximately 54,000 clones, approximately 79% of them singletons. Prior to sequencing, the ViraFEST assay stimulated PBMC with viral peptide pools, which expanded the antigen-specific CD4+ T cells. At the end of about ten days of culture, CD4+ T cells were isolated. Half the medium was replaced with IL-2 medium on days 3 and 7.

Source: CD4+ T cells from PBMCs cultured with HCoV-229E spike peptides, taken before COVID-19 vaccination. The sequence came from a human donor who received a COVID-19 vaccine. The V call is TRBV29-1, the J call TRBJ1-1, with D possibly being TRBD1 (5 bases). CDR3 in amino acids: CSVVGKIGTTEAFF. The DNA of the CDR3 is TGCAGCGTTGTTGGGAAGATTGGGACCACTGAAGCTTTCTTT.